One and the same sample provided the 12 T cell receptor beta chains below, sequenced in a study of beta chain features in type 1 diabetes. Findings of the study overall: People with Type 1 diabetes carried modestly yet significantly shorter TCRB CDR3s in all four CD4+ subsets.

No antigen is known for these receptors. Reverse transcribing all isolated RNA meant expressed TCRB transcripts were sequenced. Clones were sequenced by immunoSEQ multiplex PCR, and TCRdb holds only the in-frame ones, with some missing. This table has about 700,000 clones, roughly 12% appearing once. The specimen sequenced was naive CD4+ T cells from blood. Receptors originate from a man between 18 and 29 years old with type 1 diabetes.

The rearrangement links TRBV7-2 to TRBJ1-1; the D is unclear. The V and J ends lost 4 bases and 1 base respectively, with 7 bases between them. Germline loops: CDR1 SGHTA, CDR2 FQGNSA. There are 13 residues in the CDR3. In nucleotides, the CDR3 is TGTGCCAGCAGCTCACGCCCGAACACTGAAGCTTTCTTT. Encoded protein: CASSSRPNTEAFF.

V and J are TRBV2 and TRBJ1-2, with 10 bases fitting TRBD1. With V trimmed by 5 bases and J by 4 bases, 4 bases remained unmatched. This CDR3 contains 14 residues. CDR1 is SNHLY, CDR2 FYNNEI, per germline. The DNA of the CDR3 is TGTGCCAGCAGTATGACAGGGGGCATCTATGGCTACACCTTC. This translates into CASSMTGGIYGYTF.

This clone was seen more than once but under ten times. The chain couples TRBV6-6 to TRBJ2-1, with 9 bases that match TRBD2. The CDR3 covers 16 residues. Germline V lookup: CDR1 MNHNY, CDR2 SVGAGI (reference sequence). V gave up 4 bases and J gave up 6 bases; unmatched junction bases: 10. DNA for the CDR3: TGTGCCAGCAGTTCCCCCGGGACTAGCTTTCCCAATGAGCAGTTCTTC. This gives the protein CASSSPGTSFPNEQFF.

This clone came up a few times. V is TRBV2 and J is TRBJ1-5, with D uncertain. In germline, CDR1 is SNHLY, CDR2 FYNNEI. V was clipped by 2 bases and J by 6 bases, with 8 bases between them. This CDR3 has 13 amino acids. The DNA of the CDR3 is TGTGCCAGCAGTGAACAGGAGTTTCAGCCCCAGCATTTT. Translated, it gives CASSEQEFQPQHF.

The chain employs TRBV23-1 and TRBJ2-7, with TRBD1 as a possible D gene (6 bases). TRBV23-1 is classed as an ORF, of uncertain function. V was cut by 6 bases and J by 2 bases, with 14 bases left in between. CDR3 size: 14 residues. The CDR3 region has the DNA TGCGCCAGCAGCATCCGACAGGTCCCCTACGAGCAGTACTTC. Translation gives CASSIRQVPYEQYF.

This chain uses TRBV5-1 with TRBJ1-1; D uncertain. Trimming took off 4 bases at V and 3 bases at J, with 10 bases between the two ends. CDR3 length: 13 residues. Per germline, CDR1 SGHRS and CDR2 YFSETQ. The CDR3 protein is CASSGPSHTEAFF. For the CDR3, the DNA is TGCGCCAGCAGCGGTCCGTCCCACACTGAAGCTTTCTTT.

The chain combines TRBV30 with TRBJ1-1; D unresolved. The CDR3 covers 12 residues. The germline V and J ends were trimmed by 4 bases and 1 base, with 7 bases remaining between them. The germline V gene encodes CDR1 GTSNPN and CDR2 SVGIG (reference sequence). In DNA form, the CDR3 reads TGTGCCTGGAATAAAGGGAACACTGAAGCTTTCTTT. It yields the protein CAWNKGNTEAFF.

The chain has TRBV4-1 and TRBJ1-2, with 10 nucleotides matching TRBD1. Germline V CDR1 and CDR2: MGHRA, YSYEKL. Trimming at V came to 1 base and at J to 5 bases, leaving 4 bases not matched to a gene. The CDR3 has 15 amino acids. This CDR3 reads CASSQVRGQGYGYTF. DNA for the CDR3: TGCGCCAGCAGCCAAGTGCGGGGACAGGGGTATGGCTACACCTTC.

This clone has only a few counts. DNA for the CDR3: TGCGCCAGCAGCTTGGAGGGACGGAGTTTAGGGCCCCAGCATTTT. Protein sequence: CASSLEGRSLGPQHF. The chain links TRBV5-1 to TRBJ1-5, with a tentative D call TRBD1 (5 bases). CDR1 SGHRS and CDR2 YFSETQ come from the germline V gene. The CDR3 is made up of 15 amino acids. V lost 0 bases to trimming and J lost 9 bases, with 16 bases between them.

There are a few counts of this clone. The rearrangement joins TRBV6-1 to TRBJ1-5; TRBD1 is a possible D gene (5 bases). The CDR3 is made up of 15 amino acids. Trimming removed 5 bases from V and 3 bases from J, with 14 bases in between. CDR1 and CDR2 (germline): MNHNS, SASEGT. The CDR3 nucleotides read TGTGCCAGCAGTTCGGGCAGGGCGGACAATCAGCCCCAGCATTTT. Translation gives CASSSGRADNQPQHF.

This clone came up a few times. V usage is TRBV2 and J usage is TRBJ2-7, with a weak D call TRBD2 (6 bases). Trimming removed 3 bases from V and 0 bases from J, with 15 bases in between. The CDR3 runs 16 residues. Per germline, CDR1 SNHLY and CDR2 FYNNEI. CDR3 in DNA: TGTGCCAGCAGTGATGAGGTAGCGGAAAGCTCCTACGAGCAGTACTTC. Translating gives CASSDEVAESSYEQYF.

J is TRBJ2-3 and V is TRBV5-1; D ambiguous. V lost 3 bases and J 2 bases, leaving 10 bases between the germline ends. The CDR3 runs 14 residues. Germline V gives CDR1 SGHRS, CDR2 YFSETQ. The CDR3 region is CASSSERTTDTQYF. CDR3 nucleotide sequence: TGCGCCAGCAGCTCTGAACGGACCACAGATACGCAGTATTTT.